Below, 20 T cell receptor beta chains from the same sample are listed, as sequenced in a study of shared clonotypes between healthy human individuals (dated by TCRdb to 2018 to 2020). The protocol used for the library was the immunoSEQ multiplex PCR assay. TCRdb re-hosts the immuneACCESS table, in-frame sequences only. Its copies lack some clones; in the studies checked, an unresolved V gene accounts for under half of them, and the cause for the rest is not known. Within this sample are over 2 million clones, with over 85% of them counted one time only. Together, the top ten hold under 0.15% of the sample. Sequencing was performed on naive CD4+ T cells sorted from blood. This specimen's cell subset or site label, per the study, means: CD45RA+ positively selected. The receptors derive from a man aged 18 to 30 in good health.

The CDR3 nucleotides are TGCGCCAGCAGCGCCGGGACTAGCGGGAGTTACGAGCAGTACTTC. Residues: CASSAGTSGSYEQYF. The chain couples TRBV10-1 to TRBJ2-7; 14 bases are shared with TRBD2. From germline, CDR1 is WNHNN and CDR2 SYGVQD (reference sequence). J lost 4 bases, V lost 6 bases, and 5 bases had no gene match. The CDR3 has 15 residues.

This chain connects TRBV18 to TRBJ1-3; tentatively, D is TRBD1 (5 bases). V shed 6 bases and J shed 4 bases, with 10 bases lying between them. This CDR3 is 13 amino acids long. Germline CDR1 and CDR2: KGHSH and LQKENI. The CDR3 DNA follows: TGTGCCAGCTCGGGGACTTCGGGAAACACCATATATTTT. This codes for CASSGTSGNTIYF.

This chain connects TRBV18 to TRBJ1-2, with TRBD1 as a possible D gene (5 bases). Germline V gene sequence: CDR1 KGHSH, CDR2 LQKENI. Trimming left V 0 bases short and J 7 bases short, with 9 bases between. The CDR3 has 13 residues. Here the CDR3 reads CASSPPVRGGYTF. CDR3 DNA sequence: TGTGCCAGCTCACCACCAGTGAGGGGTGGCTACACCTTC.

This clone has a single count. The V call is TRBV10-3, the J call TRBJ2-7, with 7 bases matching TRBD2. V gave up 5 bases and J gave up 5 bases; unmatched junction bases: 6. CDR3 length: 13 amino acids. Germline V CDR1 and CDR2: ENHRY, SYGVKD. This chain's CDR3 is CAISPGLPNEQYF. CDR3 coding DNA: TGTGCCATCAGTCCGGGACTACCTAACGAGCAGTACTTC.

The chain has TRBV6-1 and TRBJ2-7, with 12 nucleotides matching TRBD2. V lost 7 bases, J lost 7 bases, and 11 bases stayed unmatched. This CDR3 spans 15 amino acids. CDR1 is MNHNS and CDR2 is SASEGT in the germline V gene. This chain's CDR3 is CASTDGLAGPREQYF. CDR3 nucleotide sequence: TGTGCCAGCACCGACGGACTAGCGGGGCCTAGGGAGCAGTACTTC.

In regard to this clone: At one of its ends the junction is not consistent with the germline gene, which may arise from a read error. The V call is TRBV7-7, the J call TRBJ2-5, with a tentative D call TRBD2 (5 bases). CDR1 and CDR2 from the germline V gene are SSHAT and FNYEAQ (reference sequence). The CDR3 totals 14 residues. The CDR3 sequence is CASSLGSSHETQYF. DNA for the CDR3: TGTGCTAGCAGCTTAGGGTCTAGCCACGAGACCCAGTACTTC. Looking up the rest from reference TRBV7-7 and TRBJ2-5 gives the full variable domain: GAGVSQSPRYKVTKRGQDVTLRCDPISSHATLYWYQQALGQGPEFLTYFNYEAQPDKSGLPSDRFSAERPEGSISTLTIQRTEQRDSAMYRCASSLGSSHETQYFGPGTRLLVL.

This chain uses TRBV19 with TRBJ2-3; 9 bases are a match to TRBD2. Germline assignment: CDR1 LNHDA and CDR2 SQIVND (reference sequence). Germline trimming cut 3 bases from V and 4 bases from J; bases unmatched to any gene: 5. There are 15 residues in the CDR3. CDR3 residues: CASSMTGLASDTQYF. The CDR3 nucleotides read TGTGCCAGTAGTATGACGGGACTAGCTTCAGATACGCAGTATTTT.

V and J are TRBV25-1 and TRBJ2-1; TRBD2 matches at 11 bases. With 4 bases clipped from V and 1 base from J, the junction kept 3 bases outside the gene matches. The CDR3 totals 16 residues. The V gene's germline CDR1 is MGHDK and CDR2 SYGVNS. CDR3 coding DNA: TGTGCCAGCAGTGTACTAGCGGGGGCTTCCTACAATGAGCAGTTCTTC. Encoded protein: CASSVLAGASYNEQFF.

Here the CDR3 reads CASSANRGGSESPLHF. The CDR3 DNA is TGTGCCAGCAGCGCCAACAGGGGTGGTTCGGAATCACCCCTCCACTTT. The rearrangement uses TRBV7-9 and TRBJ1-6; the match to TRBD1 covers 7 bases. The CDR3 loop spans 16 amino acids. With 5 bases clipped from V and 10 bases from J, the junction kept 14 bases outside the gene matches. Germline CDR1 and CDR2: SEHNR and FQNEAQ (reference sequence).

V is TRBV2 and J is TRBJ2-7, with D hard to call. Deletions cut 6 bases from V and 8 bases from J, with 8 bases between. The CDR3 is made up of 10 amino acids. Germline values: CDR1 SNHLY, CDR2 FYNNEI. The CDR3 here is CASSLLKQYF. CDR3 in DNA: TGTGCCAGCAGCCTCCTGAAGCAGTACTTC.

This clone was observed once. The chain links TRBV6-5 to TRBJ2-7; 9 bases are shared with TRBD1. The V segment lost 7 bases and the J segment 4 bases; nucleotides outside the gene matches: 2. Germline-derived CDR1 and CDR2 are MNHEY and SVGAGI. The CDR3 has 12 amino acids. The CDR3 bases are TGTGCCAGCATCGACAGGGGGTACGAGCAGTACTTC. As protein: CASIDRGYEQYF.

The genes are TRBV7-9 and TRBJ1-2, with 8 bases aligning to TRBD1. Germline V gene lookup returns CDR1 SEHNR and CDR2 FQNEAQ (reference sequence). V lost 5 bases, J lost 3 bases, and 2 bases stayed unmatched. The CDR3 has 13 residues. CDR3 sequence (DNA): TGTGCCAGCAGCCCGGGACAGGACTATGGCTACACCTTC. The encoded protein is CASSPGQDYGYTF.

The chain is built from TRBV28 and TRBJ2-5; 10 bases are a match to TRBD2. V trimming: 2 bases; J trimming: 5 bases; junction bases outside the gene matches: 8. The CDR3 is made up of 16 amino acids. CDR1 is MDHEN and CDR2 is SYDVKM in the germline V gene. The CDR3 DNA sequence: TGTGCCAGCAGTTTACCGGGACTAGCGCCGTGGGAGACCCAGTACTTC. This translates into CASSLPGLAPWETQYF.

This clone has a single count. V is TRBV28 and J is TRBJ2-5; D possibly uses TRBD1 or TRBD2 (5 bases each). V was trimmed by 2 bases and J by 0 bases, leaving 13 bases between them. CDR3 length equals 16 residues. Germline lookup yields CDR1 MDHEN and CDR2 SYDVKM. The CDR3 protein is CASSLNTGRNQETQYF. Written as DNA, the CDR3 is TGTGCCAGCAGTTTAAATACGGGGCGGAACCAAGAGACCCAGTACTTC.

CDR3 DNA sequence: TGCGCCAGCAGCCAAGAAGTGCAGACTAGCGCGCTTACTTACGAGCAGTACTTC. This encodes CASSQEVQTSALTYEQYF. The V gene is TRBV4-3, the J gene TRBJ2-7, with 8 bases that match TRBD2. The CDR3 runs 18 residues. CDR1 LGHNA and CDR2 YSLEER come from the germline V gene. Germline trimming cut 0 bases from V and 4 bases from J; bases unmatched to any gene: 14.

The chain has TRBV11-2 and TRBJ1-1, with TRBD1 matching over 8 bases. J gave up 0 bases and V 1 base, and 13 bases lay outside the gene matches. CDR3 length: 19 residues. CDR1 is SGHAT and CDR2 is FQNNGV in the germline V gene. CDR3 sequence: CASSLGTGGSRSMNTEAFF. In nucleotides, the CDR3 is TGTGCCAGCAGCTTAGGTACAGGGGGGTCGAGGTCCATGAACACTGAAGCTTTCTTT.

The rearrangement joins TRBV5-1 to TRBJ1-3; D remains ambiguous. The V end was cut by 2 bases, the J end by 0 bases, with 9 bases between. This CDR3 spans 15 amino acids. Germline values: CDR1 SGHRS, CDR2 YFSETQ. The CDR3 region has the DNA TGCGCCAGCAGCTTTGTCGGGAGCTCTGGAAACACCATATATTTT. It codes for CASSFVGSSGNTIYF.

The V gene is TRBV6-6, the J gene TRBJ2-7, with TRBD1 identical over 7 bases. The germline gives CDR1 MNHNY, CDR2 SVGAGI (reference sequence). The CDR3 contains 16 residues. V dropped 4 bases and J dropped 2; count of bases not matched to a gene: 11. CDR3 nucleotides: TGTGCCAGCAGTTCTACAGGGACAGCCCAGACCTACGAGCAGTACTTC. Protein product: CASSSTGTAQTYEQYF.

The chain uses TRBV5-1 and TRBJ1-1; D perhaps matches TRBD1 (5 bases). Per the germline V gene, CDR1 is SGHRS and CDR2 is YFSETQ. The V end was cut by 9 bases, the J end by 1 base, with 16 bases between. The CDR3 has 14 amino acids. CDR3 sequence: CATPESGRNTEAFF. For the CDR3, the DNA is TGCGCCACCCCGGAGTCAGGGCGGAACACTGAAGCTTTCTTT.

The chain has TRBV5-1 and TRBJ2-2; tentative D call: TRBD1 (6 bases). Germline V gene data show CDR1 as SGHRS and CDR2 as YFSETQ. This CDR3 is 15 amino acids long. Trimming stripped 4 bases from V and 3 bases from J, with 13 bases between. CDR3 nucleotide sequence: TGCGCCAGCAGCCCCACAGGGAGAGACACCGGGGAGCTGTTTTTT. Translation: CASSPTGRDTGELFF.